The 27 T cell receptor beta chains in this list originate from one sample, sequenced in a study of blood T cell repertoires in COVID-19. The repertoire was sequenced with immunoSEQ multiplex PCR; TCRdb's copy has only in-frame clones and lacks some. This sample has 200,000 to 250,000 clones, with about 90% found just once. The specimen was peripheral blood. The receptors were gathered from a man aged 30 to 45 with acute or convalescent COVID-19.

This sequence joins TRBV12-3 or TRBV12-4 and TRBJ1-5; TRBD1 agrees at 7 bases. The CDR3 sequence is 13 residues long. With V trimmed by 6 bases and J by 6 bases, 5 bases remained unmatched. CDR3 in DNA: TGTGCCAGCAGAACAGGGGACATTCAGCCCCAGCATTTT. This encodes CASRTGDIQPQHF.

This chain links TRBV28 with TRBJ2-1; D possibly corresponds to TRBD2 (6 bases). Between the trimmed V and J ends, which lost 5 bases and 12 bases, there was a span of 17 bases. The CDR3 covers 13 residues. The germline V gene has CDR1 MDHEN and CDR2 SYDVKM. CDR3 nucleotide sequence: TGTGCCAGCAGTCTCTTGGGGGGTGTCGGGCAGTTCTTC. Translation gives CASSLLGGVGQFF.

The V gene is TRBV28, the J gene TRBJ1-5; no firm D call. Trimming stripped 3 bases from V and 3 bases from J, with 6 bases between. There are 13 residues in the CDR3. Germline lookup yields CDR1 MDHEN and CDR2 SYDVKM. CDR3 protein: CASSLRYNQPQHF. The DNA for the CDR3 is TGTGCCAGCAGTTTGCGGTACAATCAGCCCCAGCATTTT.

In this sample, this clone turned up once. V and J are TRBV25-1 and TRBJ2-5; tentative D call: TRBD1 (6 bases). CDR1 and CDR2 (germline): MGHDK, SYGVNS. The CDR3 has 15 amino acids. V was shortened by 6 bases and J by 4 bases, with 18 bases between the two germline ends. This CDR3 reads CASSLHRAGGETQYF. CDR3 bases: TGTGCCAGCAGCCTCCACAGGGCGGGCGGAGAGACCCAGTACTTC.

This clone has just a few counts. The junction shows a germline mismatch at one end, possibly a read error. The rearrangement joins TRBV7-9 to TRBJ2-4; 11 bases are a match to TRBD1. The CDR3 extends over 12 amino acids. Germline lookup yields CDR1 SEHNR and CDR2 FQNEAQ (reference sequence). The CDR3 coding sequence is TGTGCCAGCAGCTTGGACAGGGGGCGAACCTCCTTC. Protein product: CASSLDRGRTSF.

This chain links TRBV24-1 with TRBJ2-5; 9 bases fit TRBD1. The CDR3 consists of 15 residues. CDR1 and CDR2 (germline): KGHDR, SFDVKD. Losses at the gene ends were 2 bases for V and 4 bases for J; bases not matched to a gene: 4. In nucleotides, the CDR3 is TGTGCCACCAGTGATTCACAGGGGGCAAGAGAGACCCAGTACTTC. Amino acid sequence: CATSDSQGARETQYF.

This chain uses TRBV27 with TRBJ1-4, with TRBD1 as a possible D gene (6 bases). The length of the CDR3 is 18 residues. The V end was cut by 0 bases, the J end by 0 bases, with 14 bases between. Per germline, CDR1 MNHEY and CDR2 SMNVEV (reference sequence). CDR3 sequence (DNA): TGTGCCAGCAGTTTATCCAGGGGATCCCTTCCAACTAATGAAAAACTGTTTTTT. Translation gives CASSLSRGSLPTNEKLFF.

This chain uses TRBV2 with TRBJ2-1; D possibly corresponds to TRBD2 (5 bases). Germline V lookup: CDR1 SNHLY, CDR2 FYNNEI. V was shortened by 3 bases and J by 6 bases, with 15 bases between the two germline ends. CDR3 length equals 15 residues. As DNA, the CDR3 is TGTGCCAGCAGTGAGGAGGTGGGAGAGGGCAATGAGCAGTTCTTC. Protein: CASSEEVGEGNEQFF.

The CDR3 region is CASSRNRGGADNSPLHF. DNA of the CDR3: TGTGCCAGCAGTCGAAATCGAGGGGGAGCAGATAATTCACCCCTCCACTTT. This chain links TRBV2 with TRBJ1-6; a weak D match, TRBD1 (6 bases). Deletions cut 5 bases from V and 5 bases from J, with 19 bases between. Germline V gene lookup returns CDR1 SNHLY and CDR2 FYNNEI. The CDR3 contains 17 residues.

This chain's CDR3 is CASSSDIQGRAFF. CDR3 DNA sequence: TGTGCCAGCTCATCAGATATCCAGGGTAGAGCTTTCTTT. This chain links TRBV18 with TRBJ1-1; tentatively, D is TRBD1 (5 bases). The CDR3 is 13 amino acids. Germline CDR1 and CDR2: KGHSH and LQKENI. Trimming shortened V by 5 bases and J by 10 bases, and 17 bases separated the two germline ends.

The V gene is TRBV28, the J gene TRBJ1-2; 7 bases align to TRBD1. The V segment lost 5 bases and the J segment 8 bases; nucleotides outside the gene matches: 14. The CDR3 runs to 15 residues. Per germline, CDR1 MDHEN and CDR2 SYDVKM. As DNA, the CDR3 is TGTGCCAGCAGTACTCAGACAGGGTCGAATTACGGCTACACCTTC. This sequence encodes CASSTQTGSNYGYTF.

About this clone itself: The same CDR3 arises from other DNA sequences in this sample as well. The chain is built from TRBV9 and TRBJ2-7; 8 nucleotides match TRBD1. Germline trimming cut 3 bases from V and 3 bases from J; bases unmatched to any gene: 5. The CDR3 loop spans 14 amino acids. Per the germline V gene, CDR1 is SGDLS and CDR2 is YYNGEE. The CDR3 DNA reads as TGTGCCAGCAGCGCAGGGACAGGCGGCTACGAGCAGTACTTC. Amino acid sequence: CASSAGTGGYEQYF.

For the CDR3, the DNA is TGTGCCAGCTCACCATTCCAACAGGGTCCTTTCTACGAGCAGTACTTC. Its protein is CASSPFQQGPFYEQYF. J is TRBJ2-7 and V is TRBV18, with D perhaps matching TRBD1 (6 bases). This CDR3 has 16 residues. Germline-derived CDR1 and CDR2 are KGHSH and LQKENI. Trimming removed 2 bases at V and 3 bases at J, with 17 bases between.

This chain joins TRBV5-1 and TRBJ2-7, with 7 bases fitting TRBD2. The CDR3 has 11 residues. V was pared by 3 bases and J by 9 bases, with 3 bases of the junction left unmatched. CDR1 is SGHRS and CDR2 is YFSETQ in the germline V gene. The CDR3 spells CASSYGEGQYF. DNA for the CDR3: TGCGCCAGCAGCTACGGGGAGGGGCAGTACTTC.

In its sample, this clone was seen once. This chain joins TRBV6-6 and TRBJ1-2; 7 bases agree with TRBD1. In germline, CDR1 is MNHNY, CDR2 SVGAGI (reference sequence). The J segment lost 3 bases and the V segment lost 5 bases, leaving 3 bases of the junction unmatched. The CDR3 has 13 amino acids. Here the CDR3 reads CASSQGGYYGYTF. As DNA, the CDR3 is TGTGCCAGCAGTCAAGGGGGCTACTATGGCTACACCTTC.

V and J are TRBV7-9 and TRBJ2-5; 12 bases match TRBD2. V lost 7 bases to trimming and J lost 5 bases; unmatched junction nucleotides: 8. This CDR3 contains 15 residues. Germline loops: CDR1 SEHNR, CDR2 FQNEAQ (reference sequence). CDR3 loop: CASTIGLAGQETQYF. CDR3 nucleotide sequence: TGTGCCAGCACCATCGGACTAGCGGGGCAGGAGACCCAGTACTTC.

The V call is TRBV28, the J call TRBJ2-3; 9 bases align to TRBD1. The CDR3 contains 16 residues. CDR1 is MDHEN, CDR2 SYDVKM, per germline. V lost 2 bases, J lost 1 base, and 4 bases stayed unmatched. CDR3 in DNA: TGTGCCAGCAGTTTAAGCCGGACAGGGGGCACAGATACGCAGTATTTT. Amino acids: CASSLSRTGGTDTQYF.

The CDR3, as DNA: TGTGCCAGCAGCATTCCCGGGGCCTACAATGAGCAGTTCTTC. It codes for CASSIPGAYNEQFF. V gene TRBV5-4 combines with J gene TRBJ2-1; a possible D gene is TRBD2 (5 bases). Germline CDR1 and CDR2: SGHNT and YYREEE (reference sequence). The V end was cut by 4 bases, the J end by 2 bases, with 10 bases between. This CDR3 has 14 amino acids.

V usage is TRBV5-4 and J usage is TRBJ1-2, with 7 nucleotides matching TRBD1. There are 14 residues in the CDR3. Trimming took 2 bases from V and 4 from J; bases not matched to a gene: 5. Per germline, CDR1 SGHNT and CDR2 YYREEE (reference sequence). CDR3 nucleotide sequence: TGTGCCAGCAGCTTACGCCAGGGGGTCTATGGCTACACCTTC. Translating it yields CASSLRQGVYGYTF.

On this clone itself: This specimen includes other DNA sequences encoding the same CDR3. V and J are TRBV27 and TRBJ2-5; 9 nucleotides align to TRBD1. From germline, CDR1 is MNHEY and CDR2 SMNVEV (reference sequence). The V segment lost 5 bases and the J segment 1 base; nucleotides outside the gene matches: 2. The CDR3 spans 14 residues. CDR3 bases: TGTGCCAGCAGTAGGGACAGGGTCCAAGAGACCCAGTACTTC. It yields the protein CASSRDRVQETQYF.

This clone was counted once. The rearrangement links TRBV15 to TRBJ2-5; D not resolved. The V gene lost 4 bases and the J gene lost 1 base, with 4 bases spanning the gap. This CDR3 spans 12 amino acids. Germline V gives CDR1 LNHNV, CDR2 YYDKDF (reference sequence). The CDR3 nucleotides read TGTGCCACCAGCAAAGCCCAAGAGACCCAGTACTTC. This translates into CATSKAQETQYF.

This clone has a single count. The chain couples TRBV5-6 to TRBJ2-3; the match to TRBD2 covers 7 bases. This CDR3 region has 15 residues. The J segment lost 11 bases and the V segment lost 1 base, leaving 13 bases of the junction unmatched. Germline V CDR1 and CDR2: SGHDT, YYEEEE. CDR3 sequence (DNA): TGTGCCAGCAGCTTGATCCGGGGGGAGGGATTAGGGCAGTATTTT. Protein sequence: CASSLIRGEGLGQYF.

CDR3 sequence reads: CASSIPPGSWTDDTEAFF. The DNA of the CDR3 is TGTGCCAGTAGTATCCCCCCGGGCTCCTGGACAGACGACACTGAAGCTTTCTTT. The chain joins TRBV19 to TRBJ1-1, with D perhaps matching TRBD1 (6 bases). Looked up from germline, CDR1 is LNHDA and CDR2 is SQIVND (reference sequence). The CDR3 totals 18 residues. The V and J ends lost 3 bases and 3 bases respectively, with 23 bases between them.

Note on this clone: The junction does not match germline at one end; this may be a read error. The chain recombines TRBV11-3 with TRBJ2-3; TRBD2 aligns across 9 bases. Germline V gives CDR1 SGHNT, CDR2 YENEEA. The CDR3 sequence is 17 residues long. CDR3 sequence reads: CASSLERGALPQDTQYF. The CDR3 DNA sequence: TGTGCCAGCAGTTTAGAGCGGGGGGCCCTCCCCCAGGATACGCAGTATTTT. Full variable domain (rest looked up from reference TRBV11-3 and TRBJ2-3): EAGVVQSPRYKIIEKKQPVAFWCNPISGHNTLYWYLQNLGQGPELLIRYENEEAVDDSQLPKDRFSAERLKGVDSTLKIQPAELGDSAVYLCASSLERGALPQDTQYFGPGTRLTVL.

The chain has TRBV19 and TRBJ1-5; D remains ambiguous. The germline CDR1 and CDR2 sequences are LNHDA and SQIVND (reference sequence). V was trimmed by 1 base and J by 2 bases, leaving 12 bases between them. The CDR3 is 16 residues long. The CDR3 DNA follows: TGTGCCAGTAGTATAGTTGGCGGCGGTGGCAATCAGCCCCAGCATTTT. It yields the protein CASSIVGGGGNQPQHF.

In DNA form, the CDR3 reads TGTGCCAGCAGCCCGTCGGCGTGGCGGGCGGGCGCCGGGGAGCTGTTTTTT. Translated, it gives CASSPSAWRAGAGELFF. The chain couples TRBV7-9 to TRBJ2-2; D may be TRBD2 (5 bases). Germline V lookup: CDR1 SEHNR, CDR2 FQNEAQ (reference sequence). Deletions cut 5 bases from V and 6 bases from J, with 22 bases between. The CDR3 totals 17 residues.

This chain uses TRBV11-1 with TRBJ1-6; D remains ambiguous. Germline CDR1 SGHAT, CDR2 FQDESV (reference sequence). The CDR3 consists of 15 residues. Trimming took 1 base from V and 9 from J, leaving 13 bases between them. The CDR3 protein is CASSLVTRGVSPLHF. The CDR3 nucleotides read TGTGCCAGCAGCTTAGTAACCCGAGGCGTTTCACCCCTCCACTTT.